These 8 T cell receptor beta chains came from one sample sequenced in a study of blood T cell repertoires in COVID-19. The protocol was immunoSEQ multiplex PCR, while the TCRdb copy is restricted to in-frame clones and leaves out a portion. The data contain under 150,000 clones, 84% of them seen just once; the ten biggest clones take up around 13%. The specimen was peripheral blood. These receptors were taken from a human donor in a cohort sampled during active COVID-19.

V is TRBV12-3 or TRBV12-4 and J is TRBJ2-7; 10 bases map to TRBD1. This CDR3 has 13 residues. J was trimmed by 6 bases and V by 8 bases; bases with no gene match: 7. The CDR3 loop is CASLGQGVGEQYF. CDR3 sequence (DNA): TGTGCCAGCCTAGGACAGGGGGTTGGCGAGCAGTACTTC.

The V call is TRBV4-1, the J call TRBJ1-4; 9 bases line up with TRBD1. With V trimmed by 6 bases and J by 2 bases, 7 bases remained unmatched. The CDR3 has 16 amino acids. The V gene's germline CDR1 is MGHRA and CDR2 YSYEKL. The chain's CDR3 is CASRGGQGATNEKLFF. CDR3 sequence (DNA): TGCGCCAGCAGAGGGGGACAGGGTGCGACTAATGAAAAACTGTTTTTT.

There are a few counts of this clone. The CDR3 loop reads CASSFASGGISYNEQFF. CDR3 coding DNA: TGTGCCAGCAGCTTCGCTAGCGGGGGGATTTCCTACAATGAGCAGTTCTTC. V is TRBV7-3 and J is TRBJ2-1; 11 bases map to TRBD2. There are 17 residues in the CDR3. V trimming: 3 bases; J trimming: 1 base; junction bases outside the gene matches: 5. Germline V gene data show CDR1 as SGHTA and CDR2 as FQGTGA.

The chain is built from TRBV7-6 and TRBJ1-3; 7 positions match TRBD1. The length of the CDR3 is 16 residues. The trim removed 5 bases at V and 0 bases at J, leaving 7 bases unmatched. Germline CDR1 reads SGHVS; CDR2 reads FNYEAQ. The CDR3 reads CASSAAGGRSGNTIYF. The CDR3, as DNA: TGTGCCAGCAGCGCGGCAGGGGGTCGCTCTGGAAACACCATATATTTT.

This chain uses TRBV28 with TRBJ1-1, with no clear D. This CDR3 region has 11 residues. Germline-derived CDR1 and CDR2 are MDHEN and SYDVKM. Trimming removed 6 bases from V and 1 base from J, with 3 bases in between. In nucleotides, the CDR3 is TGTGCCAGCAGGAGGAACACTGAAGCTTTCTTT. The encoded protein is CASRRNTEAFF.

The CDR3 DNA reads TGTGCCAGCAGCTTCGCGGGGGCCCAAGAGACCCAGTACTTC. Its translation is CASSFAGAQETQYF. This chain uses TRBV7-9 with TRBJ2-5; possibly TRBD2 for D (7 bases). Germline CDR1 and CDR2: SEHNR and FQNEAQ (reference sequence). Trimming removed 3 bases at V and 1 base at J, with 9 bases between. This CDR3 comprises 14 residues. The full variable domain, completed using reference TRBV7-9 and TRBJ2-5, is DTGVSQNPRHKITKRGQNVTFRCDPISEHNRLYWYRQTLGQGPEFLTYFQNEAQLEKSRLLSDRFSAERPKGSFSTLEIQRTEQGDSAMYLCASSFAGAQETQYFGPGTRLLVL.

V usage is TRBV6-5 and J usage is TRBJ1-1, with 8 positions matching TRBD1. Germline assignment: CDR1 MNHEY and CDR2 SVGAGI. The CDR3 contains 14 residues. The V segment lost 7 bases and the J segment 0 bases; nucleotides outside the gene matches: 4. CDR3 nucleotides: TGTGCCAGCATCGACAGGGGAATGAACACTGAAGCTTTCTTT. Its protein product is CASIDRGMNTEAFF.

The chain employs TRBV5-1 and TRBJ2-1; tentative D call: TRBD2 (7 bases). Germline CDR1 and CDR2: SGHRS and YFSETQ. This CDR3 has 18 residues. With 3 bases removed from V and 4 bases from J, the gap between germline ends came to 23 bases. CDR3 coding DNA: TGCGCCAGCAGCTCGGATGTTTCGGCGGGGGCCATATACAATGAGCAGTTCTTC. Its protein product is CASSSDVSAGAIYNEQFF. The full variable domain, with the rest looked up from reference TRBV5-1 and TRBJ2-1, is KAGVTQTPRYLIKTRGQQVTLSCSPISGHRSVSWYQQTPGQGLQFLFEYFSETQRNKGNFPGRFSGRQFSNSRSEMNVSTLELGDSALYLCASSSDVSAGAIYNEQFFGPGTRLTVL.